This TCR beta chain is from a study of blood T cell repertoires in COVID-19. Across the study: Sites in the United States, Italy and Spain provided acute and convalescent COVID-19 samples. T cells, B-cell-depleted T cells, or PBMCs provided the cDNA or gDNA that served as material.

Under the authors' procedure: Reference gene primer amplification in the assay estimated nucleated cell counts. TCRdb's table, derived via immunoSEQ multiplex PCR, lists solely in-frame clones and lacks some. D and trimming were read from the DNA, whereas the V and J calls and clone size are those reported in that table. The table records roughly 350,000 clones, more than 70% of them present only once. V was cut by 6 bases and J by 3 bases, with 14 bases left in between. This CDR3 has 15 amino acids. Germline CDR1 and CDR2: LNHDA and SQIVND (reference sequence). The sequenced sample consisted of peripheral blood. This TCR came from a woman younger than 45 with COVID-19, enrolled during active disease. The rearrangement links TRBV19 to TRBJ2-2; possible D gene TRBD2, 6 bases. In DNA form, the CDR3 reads TGTGCCAGTAGGGTGGCGGGAACTTACACCGGGGAGCTGTTTTTT. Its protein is CASRVAGTYTGELFF. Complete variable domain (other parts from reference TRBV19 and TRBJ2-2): DGGITQSPKYLFRKEGQNVTLSCEQNLNHDAMYWYRQDPGQGLRLIYYSQIVNDFQKGDIAEGYSVSREKKESFPLTVTSAQKNPTAFYLCASRVAGTYTGELFFGEGSRLTVL.